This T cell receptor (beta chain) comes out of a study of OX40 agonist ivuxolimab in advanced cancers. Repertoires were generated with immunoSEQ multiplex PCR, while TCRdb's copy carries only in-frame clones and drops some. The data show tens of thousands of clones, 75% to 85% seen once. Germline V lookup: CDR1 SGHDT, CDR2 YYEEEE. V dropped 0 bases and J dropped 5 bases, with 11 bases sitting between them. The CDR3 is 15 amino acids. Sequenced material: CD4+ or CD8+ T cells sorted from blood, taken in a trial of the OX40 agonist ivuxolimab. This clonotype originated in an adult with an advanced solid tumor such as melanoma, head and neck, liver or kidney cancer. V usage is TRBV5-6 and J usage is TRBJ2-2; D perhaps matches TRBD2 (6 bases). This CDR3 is CASSLVGGGTGELFF. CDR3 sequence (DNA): TGTGCCAGCAGCTTGGTTGGGGGAGGAACCGGGGAGCTGTTTTTT.